These 13 T cell receptor beta chains share one sample of origin, sequenced in a study of identical twins. One entry per CDR3 protein results from TCRdb running MiXCR on the 5' RACE reads. The sample includes roughly 240,000 distinct CDR3 sequences, 7.5% of them seen just once. This sample was shared with a second study, whose subject was yellow fever vaccine responses in identical twins.

Sample: CD8+ T cells sorted from blood. The receptors stem from a woman between 18 and 29 years old in good health.

This clonotype showed up just once. V is TRBV15 and J is TRBJ2-1; TRBD1 might be the D (7 bases). Germline V gene sequence: CDR1 LNHNV, CDR2 YYDKDF (reference sequence). Trimming pared 3 bases from V and 4 bases from J, leaving 16 bases between. The CDR3 is made up of 16 amino acids. The CDR3: CATSSSAGGLYNEQFF. CDR3 coding DNA: TGTGCCACCAGCAGCTCCGCAGGGGGGCTATACAATGAGCAGTTCTTC.

The V gene is TRBV20-1, the J gene TRBJ1-6; D uncertain. Trimming shortened V by 1 base and J by 10 bases, and 5 bases separated the two germline ends. Germline V gene data show CDR1 as DFQATT and CDR2 as SNEGSKA (reference sequence). This CDR3 is 11 amino acids long. DNA of the CDR3: TGCAGTGCTAGAGGGATATCACCCCTCCACTTT. This translates into CSARGISPLHF.

This clonotype was seen many times. CDR3 residues: CSARNRETGETQYF. For the CDR3, the DNA is TGCAGTGCTAGGAACAGAGAAACGGGAGAGACCCAGTACTTC. This chain links TRBV20-1 with TRBJ2-5; D not resolved. V was clipped by 3 bases and J by 4 bases, with 15 bases between them. Germline CDR1 and CDR2: DFQATT and SNEGSKA (reference sequence). The CDR3 has 14 amino acids.

Only a few counts were recorded for this clonotype. DNA for the CDR3: TGCAGTGCCCTATCCCGGGAACTAGGGTACGAGCAGTACTTC. This sequence encodes CSALSRELGYEQYF. J is TRBJ2-7 and V is TRBV20-1; the D gene is possibly TRBD2 (5 bases). The germline CDR1 and CDR2 sequences are DFQATT and SNEGSKA (reference sequence). The V gene lost 6 bases and the J gene lost 4 bases, with 19 bases spanning the gap. The CDR3 consists of 14 residues.

This clonotype showed up many times. The rearrangement joins TRBV4-1 to TRBJ2-7, with 7 bases aligning to TRBD2. Germline V gene data show CDR1 as MGHRA and CDR2 as YSYEKL. Germline trimming cut 4 bases from V and 4 bases from J; bases unmatched to any gene: 10. The CDR3 sequence is 15 residues long. The CDR3 sequence is CASSPSSGIIYEQYF. The CDR3 nucleotides read TGCGCCAGCAGCCCTAGCAGCGGGATTATTTACGAGCAGTACTTC.

This clonotype was recorded many times. The chain is built from TRBV28 and TRBJ1-1; D not resolved. CDR1 and CDR2 from the germline V gene are MDHEN and SYDVKM. The CDR3 has 13 amino acids. With 6 bases removed from V and 1 base from J, the gap between germline ends came to 9 bases. Written as DNA, the CDR3 is TGTGCCAGCAGCCGCCAGCGGAACACTGAAGCTTTCTTT. This translates into CASSRQRNTEAFF.

Ten or more counts support this clonotype. The V and J genes are TRBV29-1 and TRBJ1-1, with 7 nucleotides matching TRBD1. Germline V gene lookup returns CDR1 SQVTM and CDR2 ANQGSEA. V lost 6 bases and J lost 1; bases outside the gene matches: 5. CDR3 length equals 13 residues. The CDR3 nucleotides are TGCAGCGTAGTGACAGGGAGGAACACTGAAGCTTTCTTT. This sequence encodes CSVVTGRNTEAFF.

A note on this clonotype: This may be a read error: a much more frequent sequence differs by one nucleotide. The gene calls are TRBV29-1 and TRBJ2-1, with a possible D match to TRBD2 (6 bases). V gave up 7 bases and J gave up 5 bases, with 18 bases separating them. Germline V gene sequence: CDR1 SQVTM, CDR2 ANQGSEA. The CDR3 extends over 14 amino acids. The CDR3 DNA reads TGCAGCGGGGGTCTTCCGGGAGCTAACAATGAGCAGTTCTTC. Translated: CSGGLPGANNEQFF.

This clonotype was detected once. This sequence may be a read error, since a much larger clone differs from it by one base. The J gene is TRBJ2-1, the V gene TRBV9; D gene uncertain. This CDR3 is 13 amino acids long. The germline CDR1 and CDR2 sequences are SGDLS and YYNGEE. CDR3 in DNA: TGTGCCAGCAGCGCTACACAATACAATGAGCATTTCTTC. Amino acid sequence: CASSATQYNEHFF.

J is TRBJ2-1 and V is TRBV5-5; D remains ambiguous. Germline loops: CDR1 SGHKS, CDR2 YYEKEE (reference sequence). Deletions cut 0 bases from V and 0 bases from J, with 10 bases between. The CDR3 length is 16 residues. The CDR3 is CASSLGGGDSYNEQFF. In nucleotides, the CDR3 is TGTGCCAGCAGCTTGGGAGGCGGAGACTCCTACAATGAGCAGTTCTTC.

This clonotype appeared many times. V gene TRBV5-1 combines with J gene TRBJ2-5; the D gene is possibly TRBD1 (6 bases). V was cut by 1 base and J by 0 bases, with 22 bases left in between. CDR3 length: 19 residues. Germline V lookup: CDR1 SGHRS, CDR2 YFSETQ. The CDR3 is CASSLFLIGDTRYQETQYF. The CDR3, as DNA: TGCGCCAGCAGCTTGTTTCTCATCGGGGACACACGGTACCAAGAGACCCAGTACTTC.

This clonotype occurred many times. V usage is TRBV28 and J usage is TRBJ2-1, with 10 nucleotides matching TRBD2. V dropped 7 bases and J dropped 7; count of bases not matched to a gene: 10. Germline CDR1 reads MDHEN; CDR2 reads SYDVKM. There are 15 residues in the CDR3. The CDR3 nucleotides are TGTGCCAGCAAAGGAGCGGGAGGGCTCGTTAATGAGCAGTTCTTC. It codes for CASKGAGGLVNEQFF.

CDR3 sequence (DNA): TGCAGTGCTAGAGATCCCGGTCCGGCTGAAGCTTTCTTT. This codes for CSARDPGPAEAFF. The chain is built from TRBV20-1 and TRBJ1-1; D unclear. Germline CDR1 is DFQATT and CDR2 is SNEGSKA (reference sequence). Trimming stripped 0 bases from V and 6 bases from J, with 11 bases between. There are 13 residues in the CDR3.